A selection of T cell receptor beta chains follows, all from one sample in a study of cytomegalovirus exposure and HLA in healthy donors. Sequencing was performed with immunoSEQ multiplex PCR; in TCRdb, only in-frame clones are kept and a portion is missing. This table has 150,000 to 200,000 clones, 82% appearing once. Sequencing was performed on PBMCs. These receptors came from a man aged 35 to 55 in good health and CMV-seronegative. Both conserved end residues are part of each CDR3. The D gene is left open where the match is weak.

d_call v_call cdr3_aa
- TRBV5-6 CASSWGELGLSSYNEQFF
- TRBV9 CASSVEGEAYEQYF
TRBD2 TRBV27 CASSLRLAGPNEQFF
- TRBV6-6 CASRGGTRVGTQYF
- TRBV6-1 CASSEKGLESNQPQHF
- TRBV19 CASSIDSTVSEAFF
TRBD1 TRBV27 CASSWAGGTEAFF
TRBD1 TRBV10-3 CAISGTGNSYEQYF
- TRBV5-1 CASSPRGGYTEAFF
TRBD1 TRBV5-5 CASSLGQGVNYGYTF
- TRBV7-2 CASSLQGGVGNTEAFF
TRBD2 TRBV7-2 CASSSRTSGGGKEQYF
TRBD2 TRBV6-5 CASSYSGGSPYNEQFF
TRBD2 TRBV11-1 CASRTSGRRTDTQYF
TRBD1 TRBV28 CASTPGGVFYGYTF
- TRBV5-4 CASSPWQGNTEAFF
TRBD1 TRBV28 CASSLATGNNQETQYF